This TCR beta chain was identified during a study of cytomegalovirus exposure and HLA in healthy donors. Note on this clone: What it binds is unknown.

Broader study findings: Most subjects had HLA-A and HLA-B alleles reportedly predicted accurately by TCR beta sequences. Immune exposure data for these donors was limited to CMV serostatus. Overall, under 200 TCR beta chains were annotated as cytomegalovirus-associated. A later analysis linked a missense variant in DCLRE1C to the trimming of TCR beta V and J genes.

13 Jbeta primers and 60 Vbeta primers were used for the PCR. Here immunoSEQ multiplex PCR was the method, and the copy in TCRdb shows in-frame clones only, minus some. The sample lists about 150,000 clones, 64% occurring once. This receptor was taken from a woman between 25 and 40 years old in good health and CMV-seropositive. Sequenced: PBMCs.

CDR3 sequence: CASSSWNTEAFF. CDR3 coding DNA: TGTGCCAGCAGCTCGTGGAACACTGAAGCTTTCTTT. This chain joins TRBV7-6 and TRBJ1-1; no clear D gene. The V end was cut by 4 bases, the J end by 1 base, with 4 bases between. Looked up from germline, CDR1 is SGHVS and CDR2 is FNYEAQ. The CDR3 contains 12 residues.